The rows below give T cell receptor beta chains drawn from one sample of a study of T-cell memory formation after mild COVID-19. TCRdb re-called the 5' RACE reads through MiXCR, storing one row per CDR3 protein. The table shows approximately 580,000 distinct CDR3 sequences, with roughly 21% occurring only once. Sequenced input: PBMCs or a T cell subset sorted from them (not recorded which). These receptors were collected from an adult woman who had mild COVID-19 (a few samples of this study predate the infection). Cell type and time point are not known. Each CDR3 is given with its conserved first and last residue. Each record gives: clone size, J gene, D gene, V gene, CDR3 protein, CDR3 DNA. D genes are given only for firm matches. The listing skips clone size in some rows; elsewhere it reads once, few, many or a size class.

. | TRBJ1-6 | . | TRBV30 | CAWSPPGKNSPLHF | TGTGCCTGGAGTCCTCCAGGGAAGAATTCACCCCTCCACTTT
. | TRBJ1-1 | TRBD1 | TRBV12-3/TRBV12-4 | CASRATGGETEAFF | TGTGCCAGCAGAGCGACAGGGGGGGAGACTGAAGCTTTCTTT
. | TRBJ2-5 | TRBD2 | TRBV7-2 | CASSLGLAGPSTQYF | TGTGCCAGCAGCTTAGGCTTAGCGGGGCCCTCGACCCAGTACTTC
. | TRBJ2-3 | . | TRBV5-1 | CASSVGPTSTDTQYF | TGCGCCAGCAGCGTCGGACCCACTAGCACAGATACGCAGTATTTT
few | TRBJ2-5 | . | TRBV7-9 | CASSWAGTAETQYF | TGTGCCAGCAGCTGGGCCGGGACCGCGGAGACCCAGTACTTC
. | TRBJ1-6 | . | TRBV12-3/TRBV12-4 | CASSPGERSPLHF | TGTGCCAGCAGCCCAGGGGAAAGGTCACCCCTCCACTTT
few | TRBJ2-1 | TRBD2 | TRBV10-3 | CAIRSREGGDEQFF | TGTGCCATCAGATCCCGGGAGGGCGGGGATGAGCAGTTCTTC
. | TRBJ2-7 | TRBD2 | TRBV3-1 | CASSPGLAGGSYEQYF | TGTGCCAGCAGCCCCGGACTAGCGGGGGGTTCCTACGAGCAGTACTTC
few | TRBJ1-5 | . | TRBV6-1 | CASSEYRDQPQHF | TGTGCCAGCAGTGAATACAGGGACCAGCCCCAGCATTTT
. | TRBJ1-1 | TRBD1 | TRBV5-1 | CASSTRQGSPEAFF | TGCGCCAGCAGCACCAGACAGGGTTCGCCTGAAGCTTTCTTT
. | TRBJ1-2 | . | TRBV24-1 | CATSDLRISYGYTF | TGTGCCACCAGTGATCTGCGGATATCCTATGGCTACACCTTC
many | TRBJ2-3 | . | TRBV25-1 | CASSEYALTDTQYF | TGTGCCAGCAGTGAATATGCGCTCACAGATACGCAGTATTTT
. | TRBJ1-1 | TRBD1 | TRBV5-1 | CASSWPDRGMNTEAFF | TGCGCCAGCAGCTGGCCGGACAGGGGTATGAACACTGAAGCTTTCTTT
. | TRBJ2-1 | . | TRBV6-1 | CASLFWWDNEQFF | TGTGCCAGCCTCTTTTGGTGGGACAATGAGCAGTTCTTC
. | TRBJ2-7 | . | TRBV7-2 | CASSPPRVRAYEQYF | TGTGCCAGCAGTCCTCCGAGGGTGAGAGCCTACGAGCAGTACTTC
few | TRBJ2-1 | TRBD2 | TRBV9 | CASSVGGTSGGAGEQFF | TGTGCCAGCAGCGTAGGAGGGACTAGCGGGGGGGCCGGTGAGCAGTTCTTC
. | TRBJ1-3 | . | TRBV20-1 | CSARDVQISGNTIYF | TGCAGTGCTAGAGATGTACAGATCTCTGGAAACACCATATATTTT
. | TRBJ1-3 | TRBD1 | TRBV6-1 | CASRTTGEANTIYF | TGTGCCAGCAGGACGACAGGGGAGGCAAACACCATATATTTT
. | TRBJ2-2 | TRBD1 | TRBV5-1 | CASSLDRGWTGELFF | TGCGCCAGCAGCTTGGACAGGGGGTGGACCGGGGAGCTGTTTTTT
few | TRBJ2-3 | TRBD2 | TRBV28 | CASSAELAESTDTQYF | TGTGCCAGCAGCGCGGAACTAGCGGAGAGCACAGATACGCAGTATTTT
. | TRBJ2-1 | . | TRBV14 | CASSQDIRGNEQFF | TGTGCCAGCAGCCAAGATATCCGGGGAAATGAGCAGTTCTTC
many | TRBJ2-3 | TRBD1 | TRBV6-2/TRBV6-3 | CASSYSGQGTDTQYF | TGTGCCAGCAGTTACTCCGGACAGGGCACAGATACGCAGTATTTT
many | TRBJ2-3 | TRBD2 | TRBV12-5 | CASGHPPPGLAGGADTQYF | TGTGCTAGTGGTCACCCTCCGCCGGGACTAGCGGGAGGAGCAGATACGCAGTATTTT
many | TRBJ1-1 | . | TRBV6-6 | CASSYDTEAFF | TGTGCCAGCAGTTACGACACTGAAGCTTTCTTT
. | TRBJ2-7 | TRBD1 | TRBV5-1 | CASSTTGASSYEQYF | TGCGCCAGCAGCACTACAGGGGCAAGCTCCTACGAGCAGTACTTC